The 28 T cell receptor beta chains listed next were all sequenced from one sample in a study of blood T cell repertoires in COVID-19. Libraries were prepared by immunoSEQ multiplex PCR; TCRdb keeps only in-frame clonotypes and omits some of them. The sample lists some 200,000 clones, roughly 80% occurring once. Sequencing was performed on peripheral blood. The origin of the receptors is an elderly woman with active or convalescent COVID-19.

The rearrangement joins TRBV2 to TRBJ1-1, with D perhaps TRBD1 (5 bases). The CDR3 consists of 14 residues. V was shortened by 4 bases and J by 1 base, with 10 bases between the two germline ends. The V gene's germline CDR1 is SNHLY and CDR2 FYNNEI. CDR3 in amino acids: CASSVGPGNTEAFF. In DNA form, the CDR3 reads TGTGCCAGCAGTGTGGGGCCAGGGAACACTGAAGCTTTCTTT.

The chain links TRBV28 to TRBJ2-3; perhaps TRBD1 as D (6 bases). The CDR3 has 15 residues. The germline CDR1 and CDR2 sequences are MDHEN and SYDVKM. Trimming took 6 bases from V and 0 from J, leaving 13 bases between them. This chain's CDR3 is CASREQGASTDTQYF. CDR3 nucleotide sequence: TGTGCCAGCAGGGAACAGGGAGCTAGCACAGATACGCAGTATTTT.

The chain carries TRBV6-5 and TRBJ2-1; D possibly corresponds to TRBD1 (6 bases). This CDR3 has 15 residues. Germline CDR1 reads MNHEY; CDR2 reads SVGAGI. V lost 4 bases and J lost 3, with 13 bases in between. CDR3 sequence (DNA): TGTGCCAGCAGTTCTCAGGGGCCTTACTACAATGAGCAGTTCTTC. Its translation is CASSSQGPYYNEQFF.

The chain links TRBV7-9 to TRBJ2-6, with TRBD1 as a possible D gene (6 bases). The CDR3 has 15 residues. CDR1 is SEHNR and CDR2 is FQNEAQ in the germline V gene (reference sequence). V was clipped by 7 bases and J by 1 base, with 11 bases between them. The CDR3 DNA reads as TGTGCCAGCACCAGGGGCTGGTCTGGGGCCAACGTCCTGACTTTC. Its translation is CASTRGWSGANVLTF. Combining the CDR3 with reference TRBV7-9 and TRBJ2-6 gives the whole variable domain DTGVSQNPRHKITKRGQNVTFRCDPISEHNRLYWYRQTLGQGPEFLTYFQNEAQLEKSRLLSDRFSAERPKGSFSTLEIQRTEQGDSAMYLCASTRGWSGANVLTFGAGSRLTVL.

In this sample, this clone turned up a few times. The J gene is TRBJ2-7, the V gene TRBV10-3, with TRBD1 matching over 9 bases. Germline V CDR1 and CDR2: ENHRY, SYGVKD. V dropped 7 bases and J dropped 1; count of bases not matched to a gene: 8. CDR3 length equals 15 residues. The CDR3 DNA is TGTGCCATCACTAAGGGACAGGGTCTTTCCTACGAGCAGTACTTC. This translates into CAITKGQGLSYEQYF.

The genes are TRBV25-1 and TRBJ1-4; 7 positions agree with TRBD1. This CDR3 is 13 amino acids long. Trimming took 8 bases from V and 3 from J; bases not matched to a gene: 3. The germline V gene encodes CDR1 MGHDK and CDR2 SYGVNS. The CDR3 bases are TGTGCCAGCCAAGGGACAGCTAATGAAAAACTGTTTTTT. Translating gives CASQGTANEKLFF. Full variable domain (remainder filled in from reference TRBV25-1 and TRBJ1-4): EADIYQTPRYLVIGTGKKITLECSQTMGHDKMYWYQQDPGMELHLIHYSYGVNSTEKGDLSSESTVSRIRTEHFPLTLESARPSHTSQYLCASQGTANEKLFFGSGTQLSVL.

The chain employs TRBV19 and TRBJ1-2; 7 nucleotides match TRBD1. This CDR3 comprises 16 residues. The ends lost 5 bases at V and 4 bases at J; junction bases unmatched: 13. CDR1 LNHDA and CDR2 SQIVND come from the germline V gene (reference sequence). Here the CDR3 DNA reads TGTGCCAGTAGTCGCGACAGGGCCCGGCCGGGCTATGGCTACACCTTC. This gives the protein CASSRDRARPGYGYTF.

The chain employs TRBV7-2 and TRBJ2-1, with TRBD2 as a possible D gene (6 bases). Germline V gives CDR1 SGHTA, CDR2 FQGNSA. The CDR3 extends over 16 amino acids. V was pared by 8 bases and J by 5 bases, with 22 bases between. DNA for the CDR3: TGTGCCAGCGTACTCCGGAGGGCAGATATAAACAATGAGCAGTTCTTC. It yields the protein CASVLRRADINNEQFF.

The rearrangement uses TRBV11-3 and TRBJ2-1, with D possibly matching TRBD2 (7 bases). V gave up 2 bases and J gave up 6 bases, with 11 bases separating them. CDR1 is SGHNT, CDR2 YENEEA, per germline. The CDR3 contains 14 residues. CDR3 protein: CASSLRGALNEQFF. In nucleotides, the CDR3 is TGTGCCAGCAGCTTACGGGGGGCCCTCAATGAGCAGTTCTTC.

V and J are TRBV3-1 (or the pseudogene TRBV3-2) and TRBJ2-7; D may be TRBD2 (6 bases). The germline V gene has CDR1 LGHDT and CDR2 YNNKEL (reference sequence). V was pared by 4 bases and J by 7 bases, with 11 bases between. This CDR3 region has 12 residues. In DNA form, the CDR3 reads TGTGCCAGCAGCCGCGGGGACGGGGAGCAGTACTTC. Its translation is CASSRGDGEQYF.

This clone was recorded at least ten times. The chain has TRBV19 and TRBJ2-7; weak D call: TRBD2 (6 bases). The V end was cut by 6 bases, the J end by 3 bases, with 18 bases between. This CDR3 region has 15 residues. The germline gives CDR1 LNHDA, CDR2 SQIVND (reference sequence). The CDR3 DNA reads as TGTGCCAGTAGCCTAGACAGCGGAGGGCTCTACGAGCAGTACTTC. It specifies CASSLDSGGLYEQYF.

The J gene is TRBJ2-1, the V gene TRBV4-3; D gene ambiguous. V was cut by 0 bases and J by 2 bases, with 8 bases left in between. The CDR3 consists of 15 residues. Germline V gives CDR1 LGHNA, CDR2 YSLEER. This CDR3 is CASSQESYPYNEQFF. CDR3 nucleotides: TGCGCCAGCAGCCAAGAAAGCTACCCCTACAATGAGCAGTTCTTC.

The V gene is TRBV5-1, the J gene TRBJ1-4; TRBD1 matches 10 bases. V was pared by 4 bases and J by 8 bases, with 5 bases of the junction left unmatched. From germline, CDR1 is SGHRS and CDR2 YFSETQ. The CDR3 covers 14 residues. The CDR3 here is CASSPGQGVEKLFF. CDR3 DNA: TGCGCCAGCAGCCCAGGACAGGGGGTCGAAAAACTGTTTTTT.

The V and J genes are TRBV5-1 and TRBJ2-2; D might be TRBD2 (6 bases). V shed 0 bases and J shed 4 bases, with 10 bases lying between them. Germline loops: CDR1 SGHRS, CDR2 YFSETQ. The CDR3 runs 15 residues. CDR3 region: CASSLVPGATGELFF. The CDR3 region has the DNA TGCGCCAGCAGCTTGGTTCCGGGAGCCACCGGGGAGCTGTTTTTT.

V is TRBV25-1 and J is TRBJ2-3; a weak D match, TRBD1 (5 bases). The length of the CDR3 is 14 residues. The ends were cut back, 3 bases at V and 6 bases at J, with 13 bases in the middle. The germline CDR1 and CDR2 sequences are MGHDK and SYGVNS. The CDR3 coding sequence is TGTGCCAGCAGTGATTTTGGGGCTGCGGATACGCAGTATTTT. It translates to CASSDFGAADTQYF. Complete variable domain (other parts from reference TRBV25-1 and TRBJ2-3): EADIYQTPRYLVIGTGKKITLECSQTMGHDKMYWYQQDPGMELHLIHYSYGVNSTEKGDLSSESTVSRIRTEHFPLTLESARPSHTSQYLCASSDFGAADTQYFGPGTRLTVL.

The CDR3 here is CASSYWSRSSYEQYF. The CDR3 coding sequence is TGTGCCAGCAGTTACTGGAGCCGAAGCTCCTACGAGCAGTACTTC. This chain links TRBV6-2 or TRBV6-3 with TRBJ2-7; D remains ambiguous. The germline V gene encodes CDR1 MNHEY and CDR2 SVGEGT. Between the trimmed V and J ends, which lost 1 base and 0 bases, there was a span of 10 bases. This CDR3 contains 15 residues.

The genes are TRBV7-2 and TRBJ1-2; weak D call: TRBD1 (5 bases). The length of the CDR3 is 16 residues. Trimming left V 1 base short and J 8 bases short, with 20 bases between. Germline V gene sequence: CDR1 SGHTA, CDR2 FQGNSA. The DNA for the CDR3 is TGTGCCAGCAGCTTAGACTTGAGGACATCCGGGAGCGGCTACACCTTC. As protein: CASSLDLRTSGSGYTF.

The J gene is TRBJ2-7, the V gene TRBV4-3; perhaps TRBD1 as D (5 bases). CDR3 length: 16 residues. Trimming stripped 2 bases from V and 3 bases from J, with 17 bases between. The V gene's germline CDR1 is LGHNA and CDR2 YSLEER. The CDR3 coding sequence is TGCGCCAGCAGCCAATCGCTGGGGCAAGACATCTACGAGCAGTACTTC. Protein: CASSQSLGQDIYEQYF.

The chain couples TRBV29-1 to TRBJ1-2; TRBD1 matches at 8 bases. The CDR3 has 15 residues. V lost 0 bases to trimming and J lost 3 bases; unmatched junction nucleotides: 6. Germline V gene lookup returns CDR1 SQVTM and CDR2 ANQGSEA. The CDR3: CSVEEMTGVDYGYTF. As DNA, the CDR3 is TGCAGCGTTGAAGAGATGACAGGGGTCGACTATGGCTACACCTTC.

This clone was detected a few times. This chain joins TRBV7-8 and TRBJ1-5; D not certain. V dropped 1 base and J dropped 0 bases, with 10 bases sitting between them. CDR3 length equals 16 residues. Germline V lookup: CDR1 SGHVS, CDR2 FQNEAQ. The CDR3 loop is CASSLEYRDSNQPQHF. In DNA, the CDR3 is TGTGCCAGCAGCTTAGAATACAGAGATAGCAATCAGCCCCAGCATTTT. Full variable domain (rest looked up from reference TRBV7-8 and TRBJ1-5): GAGVSQSPRYKVAKRGQDVALRCDPISGHVSLFWYQQALGQGPEFLTYFQNEAQLDKSGLPSDRFFAERPEGSVSTLKIQRTQQEDSAVYLCASSLEYRDSNQPQHFGDGTRLSIL.

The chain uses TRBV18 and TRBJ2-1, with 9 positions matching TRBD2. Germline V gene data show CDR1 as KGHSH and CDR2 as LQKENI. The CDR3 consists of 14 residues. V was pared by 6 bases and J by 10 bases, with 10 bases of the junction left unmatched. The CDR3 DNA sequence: TGTGCCAGCTCCCCTAGCGGGACTCGCGGGGAGCAGTTCTTC. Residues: CASSPSGTRGEQFF.

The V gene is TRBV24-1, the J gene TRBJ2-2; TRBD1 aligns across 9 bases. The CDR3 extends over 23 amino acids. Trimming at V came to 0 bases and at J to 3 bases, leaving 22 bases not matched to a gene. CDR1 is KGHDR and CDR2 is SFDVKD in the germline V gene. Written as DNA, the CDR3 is TGTGCCACCAGTGATTTGGGCCCCTGGGACAGGGAATCGACATCGCGGGACACCGGGGAGCTGTTTTTT. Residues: CATSDLGPWDRESTSRDTGELFF.

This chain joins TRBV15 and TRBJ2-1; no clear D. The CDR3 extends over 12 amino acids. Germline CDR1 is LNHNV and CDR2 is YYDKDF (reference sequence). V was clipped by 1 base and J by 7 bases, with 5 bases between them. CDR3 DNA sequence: TGTGCCACCAGCAGAGTCTTGAATGAGCAGTTCTTC. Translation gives CATSRVLNEQFF.

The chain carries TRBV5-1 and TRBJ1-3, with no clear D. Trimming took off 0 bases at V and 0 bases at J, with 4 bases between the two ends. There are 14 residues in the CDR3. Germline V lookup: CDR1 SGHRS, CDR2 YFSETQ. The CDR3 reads CASSLAPSGNTIYF. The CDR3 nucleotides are TGCGCCAGCAGCTTGGCTCCCTCTGGAAACACCATATATTTT.

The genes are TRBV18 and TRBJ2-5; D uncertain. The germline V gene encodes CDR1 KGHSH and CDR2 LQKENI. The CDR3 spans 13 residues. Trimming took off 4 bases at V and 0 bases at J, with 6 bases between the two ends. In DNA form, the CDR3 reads TGTGCCAGCTCACAACAATACCAAGAGACCCAGTACTTC. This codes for CASSQQYQETQYF. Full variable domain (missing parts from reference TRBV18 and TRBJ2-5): NAGVMQNPRHLVRRRGQEARLRCSPMKGHSHVYWYRQLPEEGLKFMVYLQKENIIDESGMPKERFSAEFPKEGPSILRIQQVVRGDSAAYFCASSQQYQETQYFGPGTRLLVL.

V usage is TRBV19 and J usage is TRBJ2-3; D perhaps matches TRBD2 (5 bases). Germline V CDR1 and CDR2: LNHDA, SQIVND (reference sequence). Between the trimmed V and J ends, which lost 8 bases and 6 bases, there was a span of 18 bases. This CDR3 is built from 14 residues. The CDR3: CASSRLPNLDTQYF. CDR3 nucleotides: TGTGCCAGTTCTCGACTACCGAACCTGGATACGCAGTATTTT.

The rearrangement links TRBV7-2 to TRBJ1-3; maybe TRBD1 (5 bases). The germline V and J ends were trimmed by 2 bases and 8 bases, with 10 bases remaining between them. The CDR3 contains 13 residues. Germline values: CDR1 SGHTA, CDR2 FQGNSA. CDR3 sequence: CASSLTPGDTIYF. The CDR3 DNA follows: TGTGCCAGCAGCTTAACTCCGGGGGACACCATATATTTT.

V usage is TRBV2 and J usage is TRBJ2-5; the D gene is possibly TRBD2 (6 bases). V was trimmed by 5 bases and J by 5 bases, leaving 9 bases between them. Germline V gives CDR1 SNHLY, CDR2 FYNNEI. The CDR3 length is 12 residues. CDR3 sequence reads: CASSSSEETQYF. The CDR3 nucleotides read TGTGCCAGCAGTTCTAGCGAGGAGACCCAGTACTTC.